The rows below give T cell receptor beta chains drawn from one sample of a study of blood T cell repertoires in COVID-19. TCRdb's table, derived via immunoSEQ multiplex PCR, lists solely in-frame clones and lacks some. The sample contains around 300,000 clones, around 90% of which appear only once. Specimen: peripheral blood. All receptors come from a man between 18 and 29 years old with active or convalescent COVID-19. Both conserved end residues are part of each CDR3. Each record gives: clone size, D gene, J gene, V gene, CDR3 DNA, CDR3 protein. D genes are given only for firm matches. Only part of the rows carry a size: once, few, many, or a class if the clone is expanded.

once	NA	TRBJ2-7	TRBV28	TGTGCCAGCAGACGCGGGACAGTCTACGAGCAGTACTTC	CASRRGTVYEQYF
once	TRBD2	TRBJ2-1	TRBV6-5	TGTGCCAGCAGTTATAGGCGGGAGGGTGAGCAGTTCTTC	CASSYRREGEQFF
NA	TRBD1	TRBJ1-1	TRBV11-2	TGTGCCAGCAGCTTAGACGGCTCAGGGGGCGCGGACACTGAAGCTTTCTTT	CASSLDGSGGADTEAFF
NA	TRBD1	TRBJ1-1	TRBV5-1	TGCGCCAGCAGCTTAACAGGGGGCGCGAGGAACACTGAAGCTTTCTTT	CASSLTGGARNTEAFF
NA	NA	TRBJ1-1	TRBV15	TGTGCCACCAGATTACAGGGGAACACTGAAGCTTTCTTT	CATRLQGNTEAFF
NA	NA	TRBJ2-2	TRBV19	TGTGCCAGTAGTATAGGCAGGGGCACCGGGGAGCTGTTTTTT	CASSIGRGTGELFF
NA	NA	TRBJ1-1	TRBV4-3	TGCGCCAGCAGCCCGGGCGAGGAGGGTCGTCCTGAAGCTTTCTTT	CASSPGEEGRPEAFF
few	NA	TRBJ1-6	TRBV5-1	TGCGCCAGCAGCTCGGGATGGGTGCCAAATTCACCCCTCCACTTT	CASSSGWVPNSPLHF
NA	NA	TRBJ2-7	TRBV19	TGTGCCAGTAGTATATCCGTGGCCTCCTACGAGCAGTACTTC	CASSISVASYEQYF
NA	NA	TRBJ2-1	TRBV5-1	TGCGCCAGCCGGTATAGTGAAGAGCAGTTCTTC	CASRYSEEQFF
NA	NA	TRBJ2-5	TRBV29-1	TGCAGCGTTGGTGCGCGAGGAGAGACCCAGTACTTC	CSVGARGETQYF
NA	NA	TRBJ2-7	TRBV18	TGTGCCAGCTCACCCTTTGGGACTCAGTCCTACGAGCAGTACTTC	CASSPFGTQSYEQYF
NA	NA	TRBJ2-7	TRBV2	TGTGCCGCAGGGTCCTACGAGCAGTACTTC	CAAGSYEQYF
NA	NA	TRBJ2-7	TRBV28	TGTGCCAGCACGAGGTCCTCCTACGAGCAGTACTTC	CASTRSSYEQYF
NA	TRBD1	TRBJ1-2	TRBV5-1	TGCGCCAGCAGCTTCGGGGACAGGGGCGCCAATGGCTACACCTTC	CASSFGDRGANGYTF
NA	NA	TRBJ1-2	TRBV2	TGTGCCAGCCGTACCGACAGCTCCAACTATGGCTACACCTTC	CASRTDSSNYGYTF
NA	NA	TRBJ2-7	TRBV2	TGTGCCAGCAGTGAAGCCCCCAGGCAGTACTCCTACGAGCAGTACTTC	CASSEAPRQYSYEQYF
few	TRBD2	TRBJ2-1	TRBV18	TGTGCCAGCTCCGGGACTATCTCTTCCAATGAGCAGTTCTTC	CASSGTISSNEQFF
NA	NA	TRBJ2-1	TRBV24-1	TGTGCCACCAGTGAGGTAGGAGGCTCCTACAATGAGCAGTTCTTC	CATSEVGGSYNEQFF
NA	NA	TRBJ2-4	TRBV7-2	TGTGCCAGCAGCTTCGACCCAGAGGACATTCAGTACTTC	CASSFDPEDIQYF
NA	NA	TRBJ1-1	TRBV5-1	TGCGCCAGCAGCTTGTGGGGAGCGAACACTGAAGCTTTCTTT	CASSLWGANTEAFF
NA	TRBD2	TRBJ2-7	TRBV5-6	TGTGCCAGCAGCTTGGAGGGACTAGAGATCCACGAGCAGTACTTC	CASSLEGLEIHEQYF
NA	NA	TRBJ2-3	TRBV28	TGTGCCAGCAGTCCCGTGGTAGCCCCGCGGGATACGCAGTATTTT	CASSPVVAPRDTQYF
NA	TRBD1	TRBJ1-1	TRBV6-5	TGTGCCAGCAGTTCCGGGACAGGGTTAGCTTTCTTT	CASSSGTGLAFF
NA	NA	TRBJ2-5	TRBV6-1	TGTGCCAGCAGTGAAATGGGCGGGGCCCACCAAGAGACCCAGTACTTC	CASSEMGGAHQETQYF
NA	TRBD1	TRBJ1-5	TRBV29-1	TGCAGCGTTCGAGGGGGCCGGGGCAATCAGCCCCAGCATTTT	CSVRGGRGNQPQHF
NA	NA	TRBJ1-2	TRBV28	TGTGCCAGCCACAATCGAAACAGGAATATCTATGGCTACACCTTC	CASHNRNRNIYGYTF
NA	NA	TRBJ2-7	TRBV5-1	TGCGCCAGCAGCTTGGGAGGATACGAGCAGTACTTC	CASSLGGYEQYF
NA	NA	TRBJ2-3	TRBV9	TGTGCCAGCAGCCCCGGAGGACCTAGCACAGATACGCAGTATTTT	CASSPGGPSTDTQYF
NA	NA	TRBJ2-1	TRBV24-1	TGTGCCACCAGTGATCAGGGCGGAGAGCAGTTCTTC	CATSDQGGEQFF
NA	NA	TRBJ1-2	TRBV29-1	TGCAGCGTTGGTAAGGGGCGCGACACATACACCTTC	CSVGKGRDTYTF
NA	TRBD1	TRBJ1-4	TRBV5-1	TGCGCCAGCAGCTTGCTTGGCAGGGGGCTTATTTATGAAAAACTGTTTTTT	CASSLLGRGLIYEKLFF
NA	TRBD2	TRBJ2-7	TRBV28	TGTGCCAGCAGCCCGACTCCAGGCGGGAGTACAAACGAGCAGTACTTC	CASSPTPGGSTNEQYF
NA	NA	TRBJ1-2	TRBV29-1	TGCGGGGGGTTTTCTCGGGGCTATGGCTACACCTTC	CGGFSRGYGYTF
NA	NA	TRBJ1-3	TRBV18	TGTGCCAGCTCCCCGGACAGTAGCTCTGGAAACACCATATATTTT	CASSPDSSSGNTIYF
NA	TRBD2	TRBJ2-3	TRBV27	TGTGCCAGCAGTAAGCTAGCGGGGAGGAGCACAGATACGCAGTATTTT	CASSKLAGRSTDTQYF
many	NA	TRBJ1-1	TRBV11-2	TGTGCCAGCACACGTGCACAGGGATACACTGAAGCTTTCTTT	CASTRAQGYTEAFF
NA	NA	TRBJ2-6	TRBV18	TGTGCCAGCTCACCAGATATTCAGGGGTTAGGTGGGGCCAACGTCCTGACTTTC	CASSPDIQGLGGANVLTF
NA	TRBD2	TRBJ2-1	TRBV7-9	TGTGCCAGCAGCCCCCTTAGCGGGAGGGCCGACAATGAGCAGTTCTTC	CASSPLSGRADNEQFF
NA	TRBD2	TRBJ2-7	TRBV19	TGTGCCAGTAGTATTCGCGGGAGTTCCTACGAGCAGTACTTC	CASSIRGSSYEQYF
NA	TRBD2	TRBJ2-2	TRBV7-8	TGTGCCAGCAGCTTAGGTCGGACTAGCGGGGGGGTCGGCACCGGGGAGCTGTTTTTT	CASSLGRTSGGVGTGELFF
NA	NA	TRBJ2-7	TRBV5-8	TGTGCCAGCAGCTTGAGGTGGGCCGACGTCTACGAGCAGTACTTC	CASSLRWADVYEQYF
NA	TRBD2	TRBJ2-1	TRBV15	TGTGCCACCAGCATAGAAGCGGGAGAGCCCCAGCTCTTC	CATSIEAGEPQLF
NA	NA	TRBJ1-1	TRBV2	TGTGCCAGCAGCGCCCCGGACAGCAACACTGAAGCTTTCTTT	CASSAPDSNTEAFF
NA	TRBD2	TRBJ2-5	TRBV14	TGTGCCAGCAGCCCCCTGACTAGCGGGGGGCAGGAGACCCAGTACTTC	CASSPLTSGGQETQYF
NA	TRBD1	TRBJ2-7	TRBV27	TGTGCCAGCAGTTCCTGGACAGGCTCCCACGAGCAGTACTTC	CASSSWTGSHEQYF
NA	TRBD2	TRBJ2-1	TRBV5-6	TGTGCCAGCAGCCAATATACTAGCGGGAGGGCGTTATACAATGAGCAGTTCTTC	CASSQYTSGRALYNEQFF
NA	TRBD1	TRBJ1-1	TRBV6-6	TGTGCCAGCAGCCAAAGGACAGGGGGGGAAGCTTTCTTT	CASSQRTGGEAFF
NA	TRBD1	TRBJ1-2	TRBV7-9	TGTGCCAGCAGCCCTATGTCAGGACAGGGATTATATGGCTACACCTTC	CASSPMSGQGLYGYTF
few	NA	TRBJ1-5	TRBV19	TGTGCCAGTAGTGGTTTGGGGAGTGTTAGCAATCAGCCCCAGCATTTT	CASSGLGSVSNQPQHF
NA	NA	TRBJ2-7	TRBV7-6	TGTGCCAGCAGCCCCGAGGCGGACTTTACCTACGAGCAGTACTTC	CASSPEADFTYEQYF
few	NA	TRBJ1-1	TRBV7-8	TGTGCCAGCAGCTCCTTGGGGACACTGAACACTGAAGCTTTCTTT	CASSSLGTLNTEAFF
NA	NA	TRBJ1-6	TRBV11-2	TGTGCCAGCAGCCCACTAAAGGGGAATTCACCCCTCCACTTT	CASSPLKGNSPLHF
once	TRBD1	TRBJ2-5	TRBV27	TGTGCCAGCAGTCCTAGGGGGTGGGACAGTCAAGAGACCCAGTACTTC	CASSPRGWDSQETQYF
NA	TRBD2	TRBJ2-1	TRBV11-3	TGTGCCAGCAGCTTAGGCGGGAGTCGGAATGAGCAGTTCTTC	CASSLGGSRNEQFF
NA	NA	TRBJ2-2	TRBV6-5	TGTGCCAGCACTTACAGAGGGACCGGGGAGCTGTTTTTT	CASTYRGTGELFF
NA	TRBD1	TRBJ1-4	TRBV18	TGTGCCAGCTCGGCCCAGGGGGTCGCTAATGAAAAACTGTTTTTT	CASSAQGVANEKLFF
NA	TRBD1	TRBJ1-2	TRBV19	TGTGCCAGTAGTAGGGACAGGGAGTTGGATGGCTACACCTTC	CASSRDRELDGYTF
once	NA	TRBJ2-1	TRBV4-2	TGTGCCAGCAGCCCCGGTAAGGGAGGCTTGTACAATGAGCAGTTCTTC	CASSPGKGGLYNEQFF
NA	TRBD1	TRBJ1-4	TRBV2	TGTGCCAGCAGTCGAACCGGGACAGGGGGTGAAAAACTGTTTTTT	CASSRTGTGGEKLFF